The rows below give T cell receptor beta chains drawn from one sample of a study of vaccination effects on CD4 cells after COVID-19. No antigens are known for them. Method: immunoSEQ multiplex PCR; TCRdb's copy keeps in-frame clones and lacks some. Here the sample spans around 69,000 clones, 70% to 85% being singletons. Source: CD4+ T cells from PBMCs cultured without peptide, taken after COVID-19 vaccination. These receptors came from a human donor who received a COVID-19 vaccine. CDR3s include the opening cysteine and the closing phenylalanine or tryptophan. The D gene is left open where the match is weak. Clone sizes are given selectively: once, few, many, or a class where the clone is expanded.

clone_size d_call j_call v_call cdr3_nt cdr3_aa
. TRBD2 TRBJ2-3 TRBV3-1/TRBV3-2 TGTGCCAGCAGCCATAGCGGGGGGGCTGCAGATACGCAGTATTTT CASSHSGGAADTQYF
. . TRBJ2-2 TRBV12-3/TRBV12-4 TGTGCCAGCAGCCTAGTGGCCGGGGAGCTGTTTTTT CASSLVAGELFF
. . TRBJ1-2 TRBV5-1 TGCGCCAGCAGCTTATCGGGGGAAAACTATGGCTACACCTTC CASSLSGENYGYTF
few TRBD1 TRBJ1-6 TRBV9 TGTGCCAGCAGCGAAAGGGGACAGGATAATTCACCCCTCCACTTT CASSERGQDNSPLHF
. . TRBJ1-4 TRBV5-1 TGCGCCAGCACCTCAGGAGGGGCCCTTAATGAAAAACTGTTTTTT CASTSGGALNEKLFF
. . TRBJ1-5 TRBV14 TGTGCCAGCAGCCAATACCGGGGGCCCCAGCATTTT CASSQYRGPQHF
. . TRBJ2-1 TRBV4-1 TGCGCCAGCAGCCAAGTGGGCTCCAGCTCCTACAATGAGCAGTTCTTC CASSQVGSSSYNEQFF
few . TRBJ1-2 TRBV5-1 TGCGCCAGCAGCTTGTTGCCCCAAAGGGGCTATGGCTACACCTTC CASSLLPQRGYGYTF
few . TRBJ1-1 TRBV5-1 TGCGCCAGCAGCTTACCCATGGCCACTGAAGCTTTCTTT CASSLPMATEAFF
. TRBD1 TRBJ2-2 TRBV18 TGTGCCAGCACAAGGGACAGTTTGGGCACCGGGGAGCTGTTTTTT CASTRDSLGTGELFF
. . TRBJ1-2 TRBV19 TGTGCCAGTAGTAATTGGATCTGGGATGGCTACACCTTC CASSNWIWDGYTF
. . TRBJ1-2 TRBV18 TGTGCCAGCTCACCAAGTCTATCTCCCCCGGGAGATATCTATGGCTACACCTTC CASSPSLSPPGDIYGYTF
. . TRBJ1-1 TRBV21-1 TGTGCCAGCAGCAAAGACGTTGAGAACACTGAAGCTTTCTTT CASSKDVENTEAFF
. . TRBJ2-1 TRBV6-5 TGTGCCAGCAGTTTGTCGGACAGCTATTACAATGAGCAGTTCTTC CASSLSDSYYNEQFF
. . TRBJ2-5 TRBV7-8 TGTGCCAGCAGCTTAGCTTGGGGAGAGACCCAGTACTTC CASSLAWGETQYF
. TRBD1 TRBJ2-1 TRBV6-2/TRBV6-3 TGTGCCAGCAGCTCGGGGCCGGGACAGATCTTC CASSSGPGQIF
. . TRBJ1-2 TRBV18 TGTGCCAGCTCATCGCTTGCAGGGGCTAACTATGGCTACACCTTC CASSSLAGANYGYTF
. . TRBJ2-2 TRBV7-2 TGTGCCAGCAGCGCTAGGATTTCGAGGGGGGCCGGGGAGCTGTTTTTT CASSARISRGAGELFF
. TRBD1 TRBJ2-3 TRBV11-2 TGTGCCAGCAGCTCAGACAGGGGGGTCGCAGATACGCAGTATTTT CASSSDRGVADTQYF
. . TRBJ1-1 TRBV7-2 TGTGCCAGCAGCTCCTATAGAGGGAAGGGCACTGAAGCTTTCTTT CASSSYRGKGTEAFF
. . TRBJ2-5 TRBV20-1 TGCAGTGCTAGTGTGGCGGGGGCCCCGGGAGAGACCCAGTACTTC CSASVAGAPGETQYF
. . TRBJ1-1 TRBV28 TGTGCCAGCAGTTTAATCAGGGGGAACACTGAAGCTTTCTTT CASSLIRGNTEAFF
. . TRBJ1-5 TRBV5-1 TGCGCCAGCAGCTTATTTCGACGGATAGGGCCAAGGGGTCCAGATCAGCCCCAGCATTTT CASSLFRRIGPRGPDQPQHF
. TRBD1 TRBJ1-6 TRBV15 TGTGCCACCAGCGGGTGGGACAGGGGCAAGGATAATTCACCCCTCCACTTT CATSGWDRGKDNSPLHF
. . TRBJ1-1 TRBV18 TGTGCCAGCTCACCAGGTGGGGCATTGAACACTGAAGCTTTCTTT CASSPGGALNTEAFF
. . TRBJ2-3 TRBV12-3/TRBV12-4 TGTGCCAGCAGTGCTTTCCAGGATACGCAGTATTTT CASSAFQDTQYF
. . TRBJ2-3 TRBV5-1 TGCGCCAGCAGCCCCGAAGGGAATTATCATAGCACAGATACGCAGTATTTT CASSPEGNYHSTDTQYF
. TRBD1 TRBJ2-2 TRBV5-1 TGCGCCAGCAGCATCCTGACAGGGGAAACCGGGGAGCTGTTTTTT CASSILTGETGELFF
. TRBD1 TRBJ1-1 TRBV6-2/TRBV6-3 TGTGCCAGCAGTCTTCCGACAGGGATGGCTTTCTTT CASSLPTGMAFF
. . TRBJ1-1 TRBV18 TGTGCCAGCTCACCCTTTTACGACAGCAACACTGAAGCTTTCTTT CASSPFYDSNTEAFF
. . TRBJ1-5 TRBV6-2/TRBV6-3 TGTGCCAGCAGTCACCCATCGGACAGCAATCAGCCCCAGCATTTT CASSHPSDSNQPQHF
. . TRBJ1-1 TRBV2 TGTGCCAGCAGCGTCACAGAGGTGAACACTGAAGCTTTCTTT CASSVTEVNTEAFF
. . TRBJ1-1 TRBV28 TGTGCCAGCACCGAGGCGGGAACTGAAGCTTTCTTT CASTEAGTEAFF
once . TRBJ1-5 TRBV15 TGTGCCACCAGCCGCCTCACAGGGTTTAGCAATCAGCCCCAGCATTTT CATSRLTGFSNQPQHF
. TRBD1 TRBJ2-3 TRBV19 TGTGCCAGTAGCCTCGGACAGGGGGCAACAGATACGCAGTATTTT CASSLGQGATDTQYF
. . TRBJ2-5 TRBV19 TGTGCCAGTAGTGACACATGGTACCAAGAGACCCAGTACTTC CASSDTWYQETQYF
. . TRBJ2-3 TRBV5-1 TGCGCCAGCAGCTTGGGGTCGGGGCAGACAGATACGCAGTATTTT CASSLGSGQTDTQYF
. . TRBJ1-5 TRBV7-2 TGTGCCAGCAGACCGGGGGGAAGCCAGCCCCAGCATTTT CASRPGGSQPQHF
. . TRBJ1-6 TRBV14 TGTGCCAGCAGCCCCCGGGCCGCAAATTCACCCCTCCACTTT CASSPRAANSPLHF
. . TRBJ1-5 TRBV4-2 TGTGCCAGCAGCCCCCGGGGAGCGGATAGCAATCAGCCCCAGCATTTT CASSPRGADSNQPQHF
. . TRBJ2-3 TRBV28 TGTGCCAGCAGTCTGCAGGATACGCAGTATTTT CASSLQDTQYF
once . TRBJ2-1 TRBV20-1 TGCAGTGCTAGTTCGGGTCTCCTTGGGGGAGAGCAGTTCTTC CSASSGLLGGEQFF
. . TRBJ2-1 TRBV5-1 TGCGCCAGCAGCTCCGCCCGCCACGTTAAATACAATGAGCAGTTCTTC CASSSARHVKYNEQFF
. . TRBJ1-1 TRBV21-1 TGTGCCAGCAAGAATGACGTTAGGGCCTTTAACACTGAAGCTTTCTTT CASKNDVRAFNTEAFF
. TRBD1 TRBJ1-6 TRBV20-1 TGCAGTGCTAGTTCCCCCGGACAGGGTAATTCACCCCTCCACTTT CSASSPGQGNSPLHF
. . TRBJ2-1 TRBV14 TGTGCCAGCAGCCAAGATCTCTCCTACAATGAGCAGTTCTTC CASSQDLSYNEQFF
once . TRBJ1-2 TRBV9 TGTGCCAGCAGGAGCAGGGGCCCCTCTAACTATGGCTACACCTTC CASRSRGPSNYGYTF
. TRBD1 TRBJ1-1 TRBV5-8 TGTGCCAGCCCAATTGGTCCTGGGCAGGGGGCGACTGAAGCTTTCTTT CASPIGPGQGATEAFF
few . TRBJ1-1 TRBV7-2 TGTGCCAGCAACCCCCGGGGAAGCGCTGAAGCTTTCTTT CASNPRGSAEAFF
. . TRBJ2-5 TRBV4-1 TGCGCCAGCAGCCCCCCAGACGGCAGCACCCAGTACTTC CASSPPDGSTQYF
few TRBD1 TRBJ1-2 TRBV6-2/TRBV6-3 TGTGCCAGCAGTTACTCGATGGGGACAGGGTCGTCTAACTATGGCTACACCTTC CASSYSMGTGSSNYGYTF
. . TRBJ2-1 TRBV24-1 TGTGCCACCAGTGATTACAGCGGGTCCGGGTTCTTC CATSDYSGSGFF
few . TRBJ1-2 TRBV28 TGTGCCAGCAGTACCACAGGAAGAGGGAATGTTCTTGGCTACACCTTC CASSTTGRGNVLGYTF
. TRBD2 TRBJ2-3 TRBV4-2 TGTGCCAGCAGCCACCCAGCAGGCGGGGGGGCCGTTGATACGCAGTATTTT CASSHPAGGGAVDTQYF